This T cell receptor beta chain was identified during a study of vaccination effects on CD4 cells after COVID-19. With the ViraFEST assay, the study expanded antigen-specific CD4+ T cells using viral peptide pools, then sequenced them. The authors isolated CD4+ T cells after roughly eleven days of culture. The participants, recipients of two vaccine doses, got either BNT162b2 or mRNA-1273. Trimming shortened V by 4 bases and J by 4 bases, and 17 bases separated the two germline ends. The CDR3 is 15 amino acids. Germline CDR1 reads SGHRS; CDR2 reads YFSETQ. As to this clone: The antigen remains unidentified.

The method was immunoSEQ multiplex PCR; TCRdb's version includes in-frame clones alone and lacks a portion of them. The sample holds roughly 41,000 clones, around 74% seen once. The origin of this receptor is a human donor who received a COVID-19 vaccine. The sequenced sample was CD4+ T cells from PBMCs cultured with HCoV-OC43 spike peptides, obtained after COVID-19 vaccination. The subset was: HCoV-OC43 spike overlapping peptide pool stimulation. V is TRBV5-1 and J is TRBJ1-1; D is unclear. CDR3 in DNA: TGCGCCAGCAGCGTTCAGACATCACGGGGCACTGAAGCTTTCTTT. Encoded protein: CASSVQTSRGTEAFF.